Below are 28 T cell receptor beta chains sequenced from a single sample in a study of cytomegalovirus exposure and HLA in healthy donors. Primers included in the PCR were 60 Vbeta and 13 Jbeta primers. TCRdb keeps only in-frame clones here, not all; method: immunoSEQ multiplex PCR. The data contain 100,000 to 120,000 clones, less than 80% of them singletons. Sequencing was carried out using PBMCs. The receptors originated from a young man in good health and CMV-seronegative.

CDR3 bases: TGTGCCAGCAGCCTCGGACAGGGGGACTATGGCTACACCTTC. Its translation: CASSLGQGDYGYTF. The chain is built from TRBV7-9 and TRBJ1-2; 10 bases line up with TRBD1. With V trimmed by 5 bases and J by 3 bases, 3 bases remained unmatched. The germline V gene encodes CDR1 SEHNR and CDR2 FQNEAQ (reference sequence). The CDR3 covers 14 residues.

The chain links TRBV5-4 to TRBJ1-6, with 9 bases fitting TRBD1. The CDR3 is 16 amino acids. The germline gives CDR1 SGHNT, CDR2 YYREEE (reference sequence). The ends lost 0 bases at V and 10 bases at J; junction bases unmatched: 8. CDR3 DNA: TGTGCCAGCAGCTTGGCTTTGGGACAGGGTGAATCACCCCTCCACTTT. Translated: CASSLALGQGESPLHF. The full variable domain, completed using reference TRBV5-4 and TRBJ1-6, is ETGVTQSPTHLIKTRGQQVTLRCSSQSGHNTVSWYQQALGQGPQFIFQYYREEENGRGNFPPRFSGLQFPNYSSELNVNALELDDSALYLCASSLALGQGESPLHFGNGTRLTVT.

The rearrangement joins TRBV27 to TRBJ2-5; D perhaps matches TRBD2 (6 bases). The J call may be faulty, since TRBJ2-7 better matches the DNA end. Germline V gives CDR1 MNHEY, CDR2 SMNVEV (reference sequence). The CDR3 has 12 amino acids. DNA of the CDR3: TGTGCCAGCAGTCGGGGGACCTACGAGCAGTACTTC. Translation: CASSRGTYEQYF.

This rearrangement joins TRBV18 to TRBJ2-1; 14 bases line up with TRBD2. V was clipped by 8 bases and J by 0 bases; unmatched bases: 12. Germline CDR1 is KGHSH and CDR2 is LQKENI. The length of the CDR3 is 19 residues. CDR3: CASAGNLGTSGSSYNEQFF. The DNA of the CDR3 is TGTGCCAGCGCCGGTAATCTCGGGACTAGCGGGAGCTCCTACAATGAGCAGTTCTTC.

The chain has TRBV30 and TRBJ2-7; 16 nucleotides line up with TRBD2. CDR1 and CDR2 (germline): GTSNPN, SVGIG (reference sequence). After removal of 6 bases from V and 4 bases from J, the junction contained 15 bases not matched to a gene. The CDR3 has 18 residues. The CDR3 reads CACRSPGTSGRALYEQYF. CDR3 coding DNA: TGTGCCTGCCGCTCGCCCGGGACTAGCGGGAGGGCCCTATACGAGCAGTACTTC.

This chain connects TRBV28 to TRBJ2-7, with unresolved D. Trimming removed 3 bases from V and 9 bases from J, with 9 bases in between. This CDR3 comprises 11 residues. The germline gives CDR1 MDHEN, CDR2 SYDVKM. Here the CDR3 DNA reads TGTGCCAGCAGTTTTAGTACCGGGCAGTACTTC. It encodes CASSFSTGQYF.

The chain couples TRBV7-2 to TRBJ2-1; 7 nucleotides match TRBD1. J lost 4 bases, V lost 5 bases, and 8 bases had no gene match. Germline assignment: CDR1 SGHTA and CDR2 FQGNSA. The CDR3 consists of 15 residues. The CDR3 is CASSHPGTAYNEQFF. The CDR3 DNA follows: TGTGCCAGCAGCCATCCGGGGACAGCTTACAATGAGCAGTTCTTC.

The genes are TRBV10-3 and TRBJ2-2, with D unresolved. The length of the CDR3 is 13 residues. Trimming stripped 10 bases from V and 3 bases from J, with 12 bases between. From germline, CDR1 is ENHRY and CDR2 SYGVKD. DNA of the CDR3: TGTGCCACCCACCAGGATTACACCGGGGAGCTGTTTTTT. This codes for CATHQDYTGELFF.

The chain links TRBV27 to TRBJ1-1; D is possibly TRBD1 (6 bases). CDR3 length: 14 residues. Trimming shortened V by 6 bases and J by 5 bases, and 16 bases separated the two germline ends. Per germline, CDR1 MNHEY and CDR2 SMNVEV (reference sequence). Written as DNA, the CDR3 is TGTGCCAGCAGCACCTACAGGGAAAGTACTGAAGCTTTCTTT. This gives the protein CASSTYRESTEAFF.

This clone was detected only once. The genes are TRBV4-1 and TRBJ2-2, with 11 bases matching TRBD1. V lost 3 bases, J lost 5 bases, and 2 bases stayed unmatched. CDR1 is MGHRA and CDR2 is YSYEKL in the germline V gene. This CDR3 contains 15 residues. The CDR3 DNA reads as TGCGCCAGCAGCCAGTGGGACAGGGGGACCGGGGAGCTGTTTTTT. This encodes CASSQWDRGTGELFF.

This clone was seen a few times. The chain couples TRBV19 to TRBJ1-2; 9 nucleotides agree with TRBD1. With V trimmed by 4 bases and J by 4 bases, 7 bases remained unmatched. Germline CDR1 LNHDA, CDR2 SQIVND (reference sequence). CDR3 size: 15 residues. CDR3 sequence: CASSTDRGTFYGYTF. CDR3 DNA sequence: TGTGCCAGTAGTACTGACAGGGGGACCTTCTATGGCTACACCTTC.

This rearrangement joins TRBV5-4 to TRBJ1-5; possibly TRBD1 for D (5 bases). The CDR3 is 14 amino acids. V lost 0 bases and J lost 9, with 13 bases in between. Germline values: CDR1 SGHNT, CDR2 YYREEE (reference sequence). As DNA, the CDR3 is TGTGCCAGCAGCTTGGGAGGGACTCTTCGGCCCCAGCATTTT. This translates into CASSLGGTLRPQHF. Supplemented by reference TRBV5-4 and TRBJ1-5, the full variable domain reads ETGVTQSPTHLIKTRGQQVTLRCSSQSGHNTVSWYQQALGQGPQFIFQYYREEENGRGNFPPRFSGLQFPNYSSELNVNALELDDSALYLCASSLGGTLRPQHFGDGTRLSIL.

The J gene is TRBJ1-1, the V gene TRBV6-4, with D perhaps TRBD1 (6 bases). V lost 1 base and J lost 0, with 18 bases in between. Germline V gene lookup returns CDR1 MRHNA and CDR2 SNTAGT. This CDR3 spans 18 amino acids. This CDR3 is CASSDFRDRPPMNTEAFF. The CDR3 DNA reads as TGTGCCAGCAGTGACTTCCGTGACAGGCCTCCCATGAACACTGAAGCTTTCTTT.

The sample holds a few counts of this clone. This chain's CDR3 is CASSSSPTGVYEQYF. For the CDR3, the DNA is TGCGCCAGCAGTTCATCCCCGACAGGGGTGTACGAGCAGTACTTC. This sequence joins TRBV5-1 and TRBJ2-7, with 8 positions matching TRBD1. Germline-derived CDR1 and CDR2 are SGHRS and YFSETQ. This CDR3 has 15 residues. Germline trimming cut 5 bases from V and 4 bases from J; bases unmatched to any gene: 11.

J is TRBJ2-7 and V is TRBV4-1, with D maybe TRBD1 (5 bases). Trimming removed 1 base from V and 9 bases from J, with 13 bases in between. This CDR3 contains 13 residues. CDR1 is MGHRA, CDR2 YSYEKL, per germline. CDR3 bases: TGCGCCAGCAGCCAAGTCGGCAGGGTGGGGCAGTACTTC. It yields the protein CASSQVGRVGQYF.

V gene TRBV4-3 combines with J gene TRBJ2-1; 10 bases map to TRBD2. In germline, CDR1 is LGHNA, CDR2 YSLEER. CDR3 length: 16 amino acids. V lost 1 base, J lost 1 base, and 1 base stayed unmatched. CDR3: CASSQGAGGSYNEQFF. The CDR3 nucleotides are TGCGCCAGCAGCCAAGGAGCGGGAGGGTCCTACAATGAGCAGTTCTTC.

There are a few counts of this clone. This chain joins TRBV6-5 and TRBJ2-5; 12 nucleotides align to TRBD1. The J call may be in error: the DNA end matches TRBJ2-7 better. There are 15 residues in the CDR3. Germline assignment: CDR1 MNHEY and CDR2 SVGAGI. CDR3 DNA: TGTGCCAGCAGTTACTCGGGGACAGGGGGCTCCGAGCAGTACTTC. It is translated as CASSYSGTGGSEQYF.

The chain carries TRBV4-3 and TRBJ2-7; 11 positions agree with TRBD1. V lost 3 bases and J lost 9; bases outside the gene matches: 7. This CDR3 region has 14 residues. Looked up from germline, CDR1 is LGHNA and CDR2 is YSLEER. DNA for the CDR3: TGCGCCAGCAGCCAGGGGACAGGGGGATTAGGGCAGTACTTC. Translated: CASSQGTGGLGQYF.

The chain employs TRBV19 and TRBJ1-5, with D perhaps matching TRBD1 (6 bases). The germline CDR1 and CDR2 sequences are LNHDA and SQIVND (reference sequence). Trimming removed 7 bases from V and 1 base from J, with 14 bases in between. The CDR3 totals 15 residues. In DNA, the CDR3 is TGTGCCAGTAACGTCTTCGGACAGAGCAATCAGCCCCAGCATTTT. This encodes CASNVFGQSNQPQHF.

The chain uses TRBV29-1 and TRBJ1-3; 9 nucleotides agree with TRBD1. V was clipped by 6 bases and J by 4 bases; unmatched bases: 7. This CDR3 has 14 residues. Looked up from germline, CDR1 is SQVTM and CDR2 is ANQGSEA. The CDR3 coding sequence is TGCAGCGTCTTAGACAGGGGGAAAGGAAACACCATATATTTT. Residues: CSVLDRGKGNTIYF.

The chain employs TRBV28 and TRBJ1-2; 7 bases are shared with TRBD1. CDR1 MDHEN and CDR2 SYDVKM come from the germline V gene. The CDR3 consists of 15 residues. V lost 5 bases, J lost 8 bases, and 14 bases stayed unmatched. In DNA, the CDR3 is TGTGCCAGCAGTCCCCCGGGACAGCGCCGGCGAGGCTACACCTTC. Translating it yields CASSPPGQRRRGYTF.

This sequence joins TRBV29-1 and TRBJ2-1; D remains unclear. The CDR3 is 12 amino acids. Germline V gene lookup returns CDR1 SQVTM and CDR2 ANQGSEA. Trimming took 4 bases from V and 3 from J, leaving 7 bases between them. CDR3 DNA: TGCAGCGTTGTTGAGGACTACAATGAGCAGTTCTTC. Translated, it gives CSVVEDYNEQFF.

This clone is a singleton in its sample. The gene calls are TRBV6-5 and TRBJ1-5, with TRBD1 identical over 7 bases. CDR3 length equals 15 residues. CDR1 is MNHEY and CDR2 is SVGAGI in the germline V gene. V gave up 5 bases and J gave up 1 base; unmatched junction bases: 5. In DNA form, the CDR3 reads TGTGCCAGCAGTGTTGAACAGGGGAGCAATCAGCCCCAGCATTTT. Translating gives CASSVEQGSNQPQHF.

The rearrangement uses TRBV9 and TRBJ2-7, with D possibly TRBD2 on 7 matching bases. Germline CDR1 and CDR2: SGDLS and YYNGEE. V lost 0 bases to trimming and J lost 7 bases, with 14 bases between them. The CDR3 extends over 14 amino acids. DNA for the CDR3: TGTGCCAGCAGCGTAGATCCGGGGGGCCGGGAGCAGTACTTC. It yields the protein CASSVDPGGREQYF.

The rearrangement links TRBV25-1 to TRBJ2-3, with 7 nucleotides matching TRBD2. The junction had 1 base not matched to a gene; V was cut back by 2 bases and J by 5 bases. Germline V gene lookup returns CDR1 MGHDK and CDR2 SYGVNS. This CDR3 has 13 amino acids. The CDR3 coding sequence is TGTGCCAGCAGTGAAGCGGGAGTAGATACGCAGTATTTT. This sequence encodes CASSEAGVDTQYF.

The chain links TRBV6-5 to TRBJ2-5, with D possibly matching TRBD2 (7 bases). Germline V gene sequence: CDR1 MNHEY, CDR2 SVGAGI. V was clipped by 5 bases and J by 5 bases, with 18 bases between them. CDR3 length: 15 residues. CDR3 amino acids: CASSPIRGAGETQYF. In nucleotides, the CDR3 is TGTGCCAGCAGTCCGATTCGGGGGGCCGGTGAGACCCAGTACTTC.

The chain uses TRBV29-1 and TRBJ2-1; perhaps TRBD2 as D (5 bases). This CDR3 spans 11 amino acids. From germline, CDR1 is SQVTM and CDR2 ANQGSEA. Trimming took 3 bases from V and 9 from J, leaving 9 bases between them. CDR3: CSVDEAGEQFF. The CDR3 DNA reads TGCAGCGTTGACGAGGCGGGTGAGCAGTTCTTC.

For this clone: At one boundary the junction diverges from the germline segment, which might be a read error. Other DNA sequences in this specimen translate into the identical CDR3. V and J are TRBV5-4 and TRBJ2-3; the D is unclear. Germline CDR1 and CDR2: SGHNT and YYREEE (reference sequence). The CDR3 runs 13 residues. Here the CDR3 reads CASSLAGVDTQYF. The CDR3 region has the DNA TGTGCCAGCAGTTTGGCAGGTGTGGATACGCAGTATTTT. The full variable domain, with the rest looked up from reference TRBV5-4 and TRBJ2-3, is ETGVTQSPTHLIKTRGQQVTLRCSSQSGHNTVSWYQQALGQGPQFIFQYYREEENGRGNFPPRFSGLQFPNYSSELNVNALELDDSALYLCASSLAGVDTQYFGPGTRLTVL.